The clone carrying this T cell receptor beta chain was seen once. Antigen: not known. A junction boundary mismatches the germline segment, possibly from a read error. This entry is derived from a study of molecular identifiers for immune sequencing clone quantification. The study's findings and limits: Spiked Jurkat TCR RNA from one cell was reportedly detectable among one million naive cells.

The CDR3 has 15 amino acids. CDR1 is LNHDA, CDR2 SQIVND, per germline (reference sequence). TCRdb redid the calling of the PCR reads with MiXCR, one entry per CDR3 protein. The profile shows 6,000 to 9,500 distinct CDR3 sequences, 35% of them singletons. Sequencing was done on a sample of naive CD8+ T cells from blood, with Jurkat cell RNA spiked in. Subset noted: FACS-sorted CD8+CD4-CCR7+CD45RA+ naive T cells. V is TRBV19 and J is TRBJ2-7; TRBD1 might be the D (5 bases). This TCR came from a human donor in good health. Some libraries in this study had Jurkat cell RNA spiked in. The CDR3 DNA follows: TGTGCCTGTAGAATCTCGGACATTAGCTCCTACGAGCAGTACTTC. Its protein product is CACRISDISSYEQYF.